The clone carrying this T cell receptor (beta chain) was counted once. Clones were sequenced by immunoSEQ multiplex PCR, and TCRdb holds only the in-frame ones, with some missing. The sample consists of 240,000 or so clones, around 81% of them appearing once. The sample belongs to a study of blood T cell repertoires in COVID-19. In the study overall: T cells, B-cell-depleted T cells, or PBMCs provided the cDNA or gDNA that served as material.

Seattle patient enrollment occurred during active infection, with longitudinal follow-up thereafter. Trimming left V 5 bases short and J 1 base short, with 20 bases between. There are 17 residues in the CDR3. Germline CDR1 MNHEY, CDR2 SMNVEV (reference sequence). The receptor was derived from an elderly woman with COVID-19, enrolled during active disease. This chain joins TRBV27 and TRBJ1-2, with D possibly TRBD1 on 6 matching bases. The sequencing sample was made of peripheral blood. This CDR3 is CASSLRRTGSGNYGYTF. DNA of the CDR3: TGTGCCAGCAGTCTACGTAGAACAGGGTCAGGTAACTATGGCTACACCTTC.